This T cell receptor beta chain was documented in a study of blood T cell repertoires in COVID-19. Background on the study: Acute and convalescent COVID-19 samples came from the United States, Italy and Spain. Nucleic acid was either cDNA or gDNA, and it came from T cells, B-cell-depleted T cells, or PBMCs.

The junction had 6 bases not matched to a gene; V was cut back by 5 bases and J by 1 base. The germline V gene encodes CDR1 SGHRS and CDR2 YFSETQ. This CDR3 comprises 15 residues. Per the original methods: Nucleated cell counts were estimated from reference gene primer amplification. Assay: immunoSEQ multiplex PCR; the TCRdb copy retains only in-frame clones and omits some. V, J and clone size are those of that table, while D and trimming were read from the DNA. The sample holds 380,000 or so clones, around 90% seen once. The sequenced material came from peripheral blood. The sequence was obtained from a man between 40 and 49 years old with acute or convalescent COVID-19. The chain couples TRBV5-1 to TRBJ1-1; 9 bases map to TRBD1. This CDR3 reads CASSQVTGGNTEAFF. The DNA for the CDR3 is TGCGCCAGCAGTCAAGTGACAGGGGGGAACACTGAAGCTTTCTTT.